The clone carrying this TCR beta chain was detected a few times. The antigen remains unidentified. This sample was included in a study of Ad26.COV2.S vaccination and SARS-CoV-2 variants. Libraries were prepared by immunoSEQ multiplex PCR; TCRdb keeps only in-frame clonotypes and omits some of them. The table records a few hundred thousand clones, 83% of them present only once. Germline values: CDR1 LNHDA, CDR2 SQIVND (reference sequence). This CDR3 contains 14 residues. J gave up 4 bases and V 5 bases, and 5 bases lay outside the gene matches. Treatment denoted: approximately 18 received Ad26.COV2.S at low or high dose, single or two shots; roughly 5 received placebo; per-sample allocation not given. After the first vaccine or placebo injection, samples were drawn on day 63. At a Boston site, the person donating was an adult of 18-55 years. Study findings and constraints: TCR breadth and depth analyses may have underestimated total T cell responses.

This chain links TRBV19 with TRBJ1-5; TRBD1 agrees at 7 bases. The material was peripheral blood, obtained in a trial of Ad26.COV2.S vaccine versus placebo. The source of this sequence is a person between 18 and 65 years old who received the Ad26.COV2.S COVID-19 vaccine or a placebo. CDR3 amino acids: CASSGGTDNQPQHF. The DNA for the CDR3 is TGTGCCAGTAGTGGTGGGACAGATAATCAGCCCCAGCATTTT.